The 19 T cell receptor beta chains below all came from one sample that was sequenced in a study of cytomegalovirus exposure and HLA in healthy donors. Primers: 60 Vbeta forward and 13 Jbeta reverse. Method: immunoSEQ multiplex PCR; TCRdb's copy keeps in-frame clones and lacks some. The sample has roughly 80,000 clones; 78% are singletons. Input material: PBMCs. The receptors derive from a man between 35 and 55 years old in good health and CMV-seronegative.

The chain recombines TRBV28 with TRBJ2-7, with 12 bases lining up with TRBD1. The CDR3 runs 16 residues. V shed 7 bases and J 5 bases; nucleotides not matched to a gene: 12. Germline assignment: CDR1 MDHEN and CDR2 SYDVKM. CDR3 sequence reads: CASTTQKGTGGDEQYF. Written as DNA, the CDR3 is TGTGCCAGCACTACCCAAAAGGGGACAGGGGGCGACGAGCAGTACTTC.

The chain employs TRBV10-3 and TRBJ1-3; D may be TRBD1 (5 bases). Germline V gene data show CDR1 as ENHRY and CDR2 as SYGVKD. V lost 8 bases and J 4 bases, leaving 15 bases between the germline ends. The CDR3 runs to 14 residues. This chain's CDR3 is CAIFVGAGGNTIYF. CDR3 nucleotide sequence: TGTGCCATCTTCGTTGGGGCGGGAGGAAACACCATATATTTT.

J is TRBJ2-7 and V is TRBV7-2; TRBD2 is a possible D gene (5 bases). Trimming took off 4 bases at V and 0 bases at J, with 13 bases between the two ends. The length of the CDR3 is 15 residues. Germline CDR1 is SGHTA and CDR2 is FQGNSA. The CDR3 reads CASSSSSDFSYEQYF. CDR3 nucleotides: TGTGCCAGCAGCTCGTCTTCGGACTTCTCCTACGAGCAGTACTTC.

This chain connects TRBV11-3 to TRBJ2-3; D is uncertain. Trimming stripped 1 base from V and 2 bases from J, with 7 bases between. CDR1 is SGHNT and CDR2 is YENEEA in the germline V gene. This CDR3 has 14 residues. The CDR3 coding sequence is TGTGCCAGCAGCTTAGTGGGCCACACAGATACGCAGTATTTT. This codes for CASSLVGHTDTQYF.

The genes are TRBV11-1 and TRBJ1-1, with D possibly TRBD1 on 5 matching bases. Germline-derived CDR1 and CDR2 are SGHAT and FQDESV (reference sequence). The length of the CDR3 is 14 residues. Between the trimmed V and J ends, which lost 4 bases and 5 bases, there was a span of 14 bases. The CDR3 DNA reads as TGTGCCAGCAGCTCACAAGGCGGGGGGACTGAAGCTTTCTTT. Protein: CASSSQGGGTEAFF.

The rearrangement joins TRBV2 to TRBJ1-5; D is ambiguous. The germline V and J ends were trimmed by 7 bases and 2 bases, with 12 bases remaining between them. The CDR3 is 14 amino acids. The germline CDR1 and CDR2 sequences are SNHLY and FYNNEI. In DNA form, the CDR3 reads TGTGCCAGCACCCCGGGAGAGGGCAATCAGCCCCAGCATTTT. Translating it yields CASTPGEGNQPQHF.

The CDR3 bases are TGTGCCAGCAGCTTAGTCCATGTTGGGACAGGCTCCTACGAGCAGTACTTC. Residues: CASSLVHVGTGSYEQYF. The chain uses TRBV7-8 and TRBJ2-7; 8 bases align to TRBD1. Germline values: CDR1 SGHVS, CDR2 FQNEAQ. Germline trimming cut 1 base from V and 0 bases from J; bases unmatched to any gene: 8. This CDR3 is built from 17 residues.

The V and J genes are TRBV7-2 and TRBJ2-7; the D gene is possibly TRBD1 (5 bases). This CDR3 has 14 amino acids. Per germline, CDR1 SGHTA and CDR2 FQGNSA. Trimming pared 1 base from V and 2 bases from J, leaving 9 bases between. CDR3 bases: TGTGCCAGCAGCTTAGTGGGGCTCGCCTACGAGCAGTACTTC. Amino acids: CASSLVGLAYEQYF.

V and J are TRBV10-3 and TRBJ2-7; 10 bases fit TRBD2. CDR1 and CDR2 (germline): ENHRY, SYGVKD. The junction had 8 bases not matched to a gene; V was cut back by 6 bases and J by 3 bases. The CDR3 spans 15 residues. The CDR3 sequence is CAIRGSSGGLYEQYF. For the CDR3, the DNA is TGTGCCATCAGGGGTTCTAGCGGGGGACTCTACGAGCAGTACTTC.

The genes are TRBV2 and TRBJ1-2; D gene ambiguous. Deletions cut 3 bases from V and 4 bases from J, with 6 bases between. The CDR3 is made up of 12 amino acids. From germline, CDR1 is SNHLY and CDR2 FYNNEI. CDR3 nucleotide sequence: TGTGCCAGCAGTGACTCCGGCTATGGCTACACCTTC. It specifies CASSDSGYGYTF.

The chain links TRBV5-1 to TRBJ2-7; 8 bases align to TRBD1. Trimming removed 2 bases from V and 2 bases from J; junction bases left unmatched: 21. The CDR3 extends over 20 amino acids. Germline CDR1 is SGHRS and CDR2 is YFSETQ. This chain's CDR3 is CASSLHRLGYSDRATYEQYF. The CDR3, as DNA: TGCGCCAGCAGCTTACACCGCCTCGGCTACTCGGACAGGGCTACCTACGAGCAGTACTTC.

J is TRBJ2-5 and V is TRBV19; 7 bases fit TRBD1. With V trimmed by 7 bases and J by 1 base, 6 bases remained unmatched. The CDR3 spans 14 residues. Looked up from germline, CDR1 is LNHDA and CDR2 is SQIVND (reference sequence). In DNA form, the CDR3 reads TGTGCCAGTACCCAGGACAGGTTCCAAGAGACCCAGTACTTC. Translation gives CASTQDRFQETQYF.

The CDR3 DNA is TGTGCCAGCAGCCCAGGACAGGGCAATCAGCCCCAGCATTTT. Protein product: CASSPGQGNQPQHF. The chain links TRBV4-2 to TRBJ1-5, with 7 bases that match TRBD1. The CDR3 length is 14 residues. Per the germline V gene, CDR1 is LGHNA and CDR2 is YNFKEQ. Trimming at V came to 4 bases and at J to 2 bases, leaving 2 bases not matched to a gene.

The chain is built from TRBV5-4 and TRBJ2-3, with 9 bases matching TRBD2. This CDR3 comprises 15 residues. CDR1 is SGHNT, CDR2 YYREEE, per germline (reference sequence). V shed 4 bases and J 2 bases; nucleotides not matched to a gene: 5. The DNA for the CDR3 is TGTGCCAGCAGCGACAAGCGGGGGGCCACAGATACGCAGTATTTT. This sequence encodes CASSDKRGATDTQYF.

In nucleotides, the CDR3 is TGTGCCAGCAGCTTACGCAGGGTGGAGACGGAGACCCAGTACTTC. This translates into CASSLRRVETETQYF. The rearrangement joins TRBV7-9 to TRBJ2-5; maybe TRBD1 (5 bases). The CDR3 consists of 15 residues. Trimming cost V 2 bases and J 5 bases, with 15 bases left between them. Germline loops: CDR1 SEHNR, CDR2 FQNEAQ (reference sequence).

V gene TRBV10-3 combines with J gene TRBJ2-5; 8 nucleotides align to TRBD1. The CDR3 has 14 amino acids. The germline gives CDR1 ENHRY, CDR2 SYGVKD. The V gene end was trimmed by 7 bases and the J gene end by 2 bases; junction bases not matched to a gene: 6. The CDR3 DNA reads TGTGCCATCAAGACAGGGGTGGTACAAGAGACCCAGTACTTC. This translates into CAIKTGVVQETQYF.

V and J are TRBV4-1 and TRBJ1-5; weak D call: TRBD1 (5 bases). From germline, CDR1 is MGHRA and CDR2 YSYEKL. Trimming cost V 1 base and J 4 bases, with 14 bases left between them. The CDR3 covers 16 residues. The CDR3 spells CASSQGRGNRNQPQHF. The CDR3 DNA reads TGCGCCAGCAGCCAAGGAAGGGGTAATAGGAATCAGCCCCAGCATTTT.

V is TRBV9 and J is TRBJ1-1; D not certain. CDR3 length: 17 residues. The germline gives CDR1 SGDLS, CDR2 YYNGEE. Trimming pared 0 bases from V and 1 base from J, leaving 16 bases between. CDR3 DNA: TGTGCCAGCAGCGTAGTAATGGTAAGTGGCGGGAACACTGAAGCTTTCTTT. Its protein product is CASSVVMVSGGNTEAFF.

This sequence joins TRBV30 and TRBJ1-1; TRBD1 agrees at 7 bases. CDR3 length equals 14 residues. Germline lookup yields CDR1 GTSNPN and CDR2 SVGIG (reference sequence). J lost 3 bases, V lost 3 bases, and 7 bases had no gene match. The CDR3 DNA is TGTGCCTGGAGAGTAGCAGGGGGTTACACTGAAGCTTTCTTT. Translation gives CAWRVAGGYTEAFF.